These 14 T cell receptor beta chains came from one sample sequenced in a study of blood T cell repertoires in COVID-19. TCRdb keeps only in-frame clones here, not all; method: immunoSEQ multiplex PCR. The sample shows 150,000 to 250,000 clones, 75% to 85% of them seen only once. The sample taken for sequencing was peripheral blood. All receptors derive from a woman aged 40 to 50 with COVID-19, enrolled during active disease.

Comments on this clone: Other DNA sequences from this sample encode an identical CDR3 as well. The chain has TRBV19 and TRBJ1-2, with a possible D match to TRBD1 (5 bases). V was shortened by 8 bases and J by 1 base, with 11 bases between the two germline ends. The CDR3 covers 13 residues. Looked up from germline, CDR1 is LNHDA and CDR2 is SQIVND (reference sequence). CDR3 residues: CASSPDSNYGYTF. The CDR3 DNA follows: TGTGCCAGTTCTCCCGACAGTAACTATGGCTACACCTTC.

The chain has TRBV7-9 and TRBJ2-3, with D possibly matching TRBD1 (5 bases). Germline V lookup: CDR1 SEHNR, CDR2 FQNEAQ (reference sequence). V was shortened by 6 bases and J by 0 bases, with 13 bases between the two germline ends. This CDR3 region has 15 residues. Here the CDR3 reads CASSTTGFSTDTQYF. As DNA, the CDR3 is TGTGCCAGCAGTACTACAGGATTTAGCACAGATACGCAGTATTTT.

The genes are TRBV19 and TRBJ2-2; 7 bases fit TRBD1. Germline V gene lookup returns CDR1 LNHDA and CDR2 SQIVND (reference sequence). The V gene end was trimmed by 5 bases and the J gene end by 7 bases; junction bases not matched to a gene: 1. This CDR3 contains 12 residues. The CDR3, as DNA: TGTGCCAGTAGTTACAGGGGCGGGGAGCTGTTTTTT. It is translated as CASSYRGGELFF.

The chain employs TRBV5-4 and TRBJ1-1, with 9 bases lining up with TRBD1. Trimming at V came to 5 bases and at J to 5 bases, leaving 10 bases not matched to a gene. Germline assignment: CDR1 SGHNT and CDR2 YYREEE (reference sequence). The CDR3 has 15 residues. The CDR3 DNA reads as TGTGCCAGCAGTAGAGCTCCCGGGACAGGGACTGAAGCTTTCTTT. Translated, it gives CASSRAPGTGTEAFF.

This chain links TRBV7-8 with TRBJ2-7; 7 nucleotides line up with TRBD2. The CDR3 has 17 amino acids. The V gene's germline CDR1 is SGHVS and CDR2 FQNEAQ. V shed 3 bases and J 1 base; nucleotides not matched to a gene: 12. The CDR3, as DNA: TGTGCCAGCAGCTTCCCCTCCGCGGCTAGCGGTTCCTACGAGCAGTACTTC. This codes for CASSFPSAASGSYEQYF.

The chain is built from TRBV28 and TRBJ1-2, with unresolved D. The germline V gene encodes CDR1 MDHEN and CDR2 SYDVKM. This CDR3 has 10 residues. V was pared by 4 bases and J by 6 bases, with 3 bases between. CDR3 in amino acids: CASSSDGYTF. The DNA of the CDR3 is TGTGCCAGCAGTTCCGATGGCTACACCTTC.

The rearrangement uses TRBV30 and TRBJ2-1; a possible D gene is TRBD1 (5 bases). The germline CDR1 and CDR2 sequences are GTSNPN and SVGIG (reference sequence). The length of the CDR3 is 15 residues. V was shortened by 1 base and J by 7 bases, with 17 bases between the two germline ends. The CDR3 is CAWSEAGWGRNEQFF. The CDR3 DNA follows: TGTGCCTGGAGTGAGGCAGGGTGGGGTCGGAATGAGCAGTTCTTC.

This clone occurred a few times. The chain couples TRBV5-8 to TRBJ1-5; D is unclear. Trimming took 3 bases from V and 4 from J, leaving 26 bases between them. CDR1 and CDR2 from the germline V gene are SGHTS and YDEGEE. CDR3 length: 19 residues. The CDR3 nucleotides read TGTGCCAGCAGCTCGAAAATCGGACGGGAGGGATTAGCAAATCAGCCCCAGCATTTT. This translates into CASSSKIGREGLANQPQHF.

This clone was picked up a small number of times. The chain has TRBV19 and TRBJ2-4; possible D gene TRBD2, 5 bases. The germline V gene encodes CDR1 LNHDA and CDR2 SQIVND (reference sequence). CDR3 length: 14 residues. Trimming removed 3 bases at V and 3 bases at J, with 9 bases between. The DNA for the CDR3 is TGTGCCAGTAGTATTAACCGGGACAAAAACATTCAGTACTTC. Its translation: CASSINRDKNIQYF.

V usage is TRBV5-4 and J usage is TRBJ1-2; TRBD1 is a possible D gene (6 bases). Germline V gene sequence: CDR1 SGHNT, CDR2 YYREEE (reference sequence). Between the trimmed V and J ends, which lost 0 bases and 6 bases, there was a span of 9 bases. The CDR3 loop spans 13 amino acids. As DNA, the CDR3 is TGTGCCAGCAGCTTGGGGACAGCGGATGGCTACACCTTC. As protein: CASSLGTADGYTF.

CDR3 sequence reads: CSVSRGGSDTEAFF. CDR3 nucleotides: TGCAGCGTCAGCAGGGGTGGATCGGACACTGAAGCTTTCTTT. The chain recombines TRBV29-1 with TRBJ1-1; TRBD1 might be the D (6 bases). CDR3 length equals 14 residues. CDR1 SQVTM and CDR2 ANQGSEA come from the germline V gene. Trimming took 6 bases from V and 3 from J, leaving 17 bases between them. The full variable domain, rest sourced from reference TRBV29-1 and TRBJ1-1, is SAVISQKPSRDICQRGTSLTIQCQVDSQVTMMFWYRQQPGQSLTLIATANQGSEATYESGFVIDKFPISRPNLTFSTLTVSNMSPEDSSIYLCSVSRGGSDTEAFFGQGTRLTVV.

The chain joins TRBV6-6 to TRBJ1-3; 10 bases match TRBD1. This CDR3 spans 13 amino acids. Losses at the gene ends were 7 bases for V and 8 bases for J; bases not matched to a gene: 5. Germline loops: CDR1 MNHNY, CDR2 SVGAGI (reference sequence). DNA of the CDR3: TGTGCCAGCATGCTGGGACAGGGGTACACCATATATTTT. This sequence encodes CASMLGQGYTIYF.

The chain's CDR3 is CASSPSGVQDGYTF. DNA of the CDR3: TGTGCCAGCAGCCCTAGTGGGGTACAGGATGGCTACACCTTC. The chain uses TRBV7-9 and TRBJ1-2; possible D gene TRBD1, 5 bases. Germline V gene data show CDR1 as SEHNR and CDR2 as FQNEAQ (reference sequence). Trimming stripped 5 bases from V and 6 bases from J, with 16 bases between. This CDR3 has 14 amino acids. Together with reference TRBV7-9 and TRBJ1-2, the CDR3 gives the full variable domain: DTGVSQNPRHKITKRGQNVTFRCDPISEHNRLYWYRQTLGQGPEFLTYFQNEAQLEKSRLLSDRFSAERPKGSFSTLEIQRTEQGDSAMYLCASSPSGVQDGYTFGSGTRLTVV.

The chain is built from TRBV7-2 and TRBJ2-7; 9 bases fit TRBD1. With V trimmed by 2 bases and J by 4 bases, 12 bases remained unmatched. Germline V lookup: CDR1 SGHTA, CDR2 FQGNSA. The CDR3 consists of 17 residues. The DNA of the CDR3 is TGTGCCAGCAGCTTACCGTTGGCTACGGGACAGGGTTACGAGCAGTACTTC. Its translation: CASSLPLATGQGYEQYF.